The 29 T cell receptor beta chains below come from one sample, sequenced in a study of cytomegalovirus exposure and HLA in healthy donors. The PCR ran on 60 Vbeta and 13 Jbeta primers. Assay: immunoSEQ multiplex PCR; the TCRdb copy retains only in-frame clones and omits some. The data show some 60,000 clones, 65% to 90% seen once. Sequencing was done on a sample of PBMCs. The origin of the receptors is a female donor in good health and CMV-seronegative.

The rearrangement links TRBV7-9 to TRBJ2-5; D might be TRBD1 (6 bases). V lost 5 bases to trimming and J lost 5 bases, with 18 bases between them. The CDR3 is 15 residues long. Germline values: CDR1 SEHNR, CDR2 FQNEAQ (reference sequence). The CDR3 loop reads CASSPKHRVAETQYF. In DNA form, the CDR3 reads TGTGCCAGCAGCCCAAAACACAGGGTTGCGGAGACCCAGTACTTC.

This clone was observed a handful of times. J is TRBJ1-5 and V is TRBV27; 8 bases are a match to TRBD1. Germline CDR1 MNHEY, CDR2 SMNVEV (reference sequence). The CDR3 loop spans 17 amino acids. With 1 base clipped from V and 2 bases from J, the junction kept 7 bases outside the gene matches. The CDR3 nucleotides are TGTGCCAGCAGTTTATGGCAGGACAGGGATGGCAATCAGCCCCAGCATTTT. It yields the protein CASSLWQDRDGNQPQHF.

The V call is TRBV5-1, the J call TRBJ2-2, with D possibly TRBD2 on 5 matching bases. The CDR3 is made up of 13 amino acids. Germline values: CDR1 SGHRS, CDR2 YFSETQ. V dropped 0 bases and J dropped 7 bases, with 7 bases sitting between them. The CDR3 sequence is CASSLGSGGELFF. Written as DNA, the CDR3 is TGCGCCAGCAGCTTGGGGAGCGGCGGGGAGCTGTTTTTT. Supplemented by reference TRBV5-1 and TRBJ2-2, the full variable domain reads KAGVTQTPRYLIKTRGQQVTLSCSPISGHRSVSWYQQTPGQGLQFLFEYFSETQRNKGNFPGRFSGRQFSNSRSEMNVSTLELGDSALYLCASSLGSGGELFFGEGSRLTVL.

This chain links TRBV5-1 with TRBJ2-7; a possible D gene is TRBD1 (5 bases). Between the trimmed V and J ends, which lost 0 bases and 0 bases, there was a span of 10 bases. Looked up from germline, CDR1 is SGHRS and CDR2 is YFSETQ. CDR3 size: 15 residues. CDR3 sequence reads: CASSLGGQGSYEQYF. CDR3 nucleotides: TGCGCCAGCAGCTTGGGGGGCCAGGGCTCCTACGAGCAGTACTTC. The entire variable domain, with the rest obtained from reference TRBV5-1 and TRBJ2-7, is as follows: KAGVTQTPRYLIKTRGQQVTLSCSPISGHRSVSWYQQTPGQGLQFLFEYFSETQRNKGNFPGRFSGRQFSNSRSEMNVSTLELGDSALYLCASSLGGQGSYEQYFGPGTRLTVT.

This clone came up a few times. The V call is TRBV9, the J call TRBJ1-6, with D maybe TRBD1 (6 bases). The CDR3 length is 13 residues. Germline-derived CDR1 and CDR2 are SGDLS and YYNGEE. Trimming took off 8 bases at V and 3 bases at J, with 9 bases between the two ends. The CDR3: CASTTGYNSPLHF. The CDR3 nucleotides read TGTGCCAGTACGACAGGCTATAATTCACCCCTCCACTTT.

The chain joins TRBV4-3 to TRBJ2-3, with 10 bases matching TRBD2. Germline V gene sequence: CDR1 LGHNA, CDR2 YSLEER. The CDR3 has 18 amino acids. The V segment lost 4 bases and the J segment 4 bases; nucleotides outside the gene matches: 14. Here the CDR3 reads CASSLGAGTSEIPDTQYF. Written as DNA, the CDR3 is TGCGCCAGCAGCCTCGGGGCCGGGACTAGCGAGATCCCAGATACGCAGTATTTT.

The V and J genes are TRBV7-9 and TRBJ1-4, with 7 bases lining up with TRBD1. Trimming removed 3 bases from V and 8 bases from J; junction bases left unmatched: 3. The V gene's germline CDR1 is SEHNR and CDR2 FQNEAQ (reference sequence). This CDR3 has 13 amino acids. The CDR3 reads CASSLKQGEKLFF. For the CDR3, the DNA is TGTGCCAGCAGCTTGAAACAGGGGGAAAAACTGTTTTTT.

The J gene is TRBJ2-2, the V gene TRBV7-2; D perhaps matches TRBD2 (5 bases). CDR3 length: 17 amino acids. From germline, CDR1 is SGHTA and CDR2 FQGNSA. V lost 0 bases, J lost 2 bases, and 13 bases lay in between. CDR3 coding DNA: TGTGCCAGCAGCTTAGCCCACGGCCGGGGAAACACCGGGGAGCTGTTTTTT. The encoded protein is CASSLAHGRGNTGELFF.

The genes are TRBV9 and TRBJ1-1, with D unresolved. The CDR3 has 13 amino acids. Between the trimmed V and J ends, which lost 0 bases and 1 base, there was a span of 4 bases. CDR1 is SGDLS, CDR2 YYNGEE, per germline. The CDR3 DNA reads TGTGCCAGCAGCGTAGCAGGGAACACTGAAGCTTTCTTT. The encoded protein is CASSVAGNTEAFF.

The genes are TRBV1 and TRBJ2-3; the table's D call of TRBD2 was not tested on the DNA. TRBV1 is deemed a pseudogene. The CDR3 length is 13 residues. CDR3 bases: TGCACCAGCAGCCAAGAAGCATCCCATGCGCAGTATTTT. Amino acids: CTSSQEASHAQYF.

This clone was observed a single time. The J gene is TRBJ1-2, the V gene TRBV5-4, with 10 bases lining up with TRBD1. Germline CDR1 and CDR2: SGHNT and YYREEE (reference sequence). V was clipped by 1 base and J by 8 bases; unmatched bases: 5. The CDR3 totals 14 residues. In DNA form, the CDR3 reads TGTGCCAGCAGCTTGTTCGGGACAGGGGACGGCTACACCTTC. Protein product: CASSLFGTGDGYTF. The full variable domain, in which reference TRBV5-4 and TRBJ1-2 provide the parts outside the CDR3, is ETGVTQSPTHLIKTRGQQVTLRCSSQSGHNTVSWYQQALGQGPQFIFQYYREEENGRGNFPPRFSGLQFPNYSSELNVNALELDDSALYLCASSLFGTGDGYTFGSGTRLTVV.

The chain is built from TRBV9 and TRBJ1-1; D may be TRBD1 (6 bases). In germline, CDR1 is SGDLS, CDR2 YYNGEE. The CDR3 loop spans 14 amino acids. V gave up 3 bases and J gave up 0 bases, with 9 bases separating them. The CDR3 protein is CASSDGQMNTEAFF. As DNA, the CDR3 is TGTGCCAGCAGCGACGGACAGATGAACACTGAAGCTTTCTTT.

V gene TRBV10-1 combines with J gene TRBJ2-1, with a tentative D call TRBD2 (6 bases). V dropped 2 bases and J dropped 7 bases, with 12 bases sitting between them. From germline, CDR1 is WNHNN and CDR2 SYGVQD (reference sequence). The CDR3 runs to 14 residues. The CDR3 DNA reads as TGCGCCAGCAGTGAGGGTTCGGGGGAGAATGAGCAGTTCTTC. It yields the protein CASSEGSGENEQFF.

The chain uses TRBV5-1 and TRBJ2-7; 10 bases match TRBD1. V lost 2 bases and J lost 4; bases outside the gene matches: 6. The CDR3 has 15 residues. Germline CDR1 and CDR2: SGHRS and YFSETQ. The CDR3 DNA is TGCGCCAGCAGCTTAGGACAGGGGGGTTCATACGAGCAGTACTTC. Protein sequence: CASSLGQGGSYEQYF.

This chain connects TRBV5-4 to TRBJ1-2; the D gene is possibly TRBD1 (5 bases). The CDR3 has 15 amino acids. V was pared by 2 bases and J by 4 bases, with 15 bases between. Germline lookup yields CDR1 SGHNT and CDR2 YYREEE (reference sequence). The CDR3 region is CASSFDATGGYGYTF. For the CDR3, the DNA is TGTGCCAGCAGCTTTGACGCCACCGGGGGCTATGGCTACACCTTC.

V and J are TRBV2 and TRBJ2-5, with 8 positions matching TRBD2. Per the germline V gene, CDR1 is SNHLY and CDR2 is FYNNEI. The junction had 6 bases not matched to a gene; V was cut back by 4 bases and J by 2 bases. The CDR3 is made up of 15 amino acids. CDR3 sequence reads: CASSGPSGPQETQYF. DNA of the CDR3: TGTGCCAGCAGTGGCCCTAGCGGGCCTCAAGAGACCCAGTACTTC.

The rearrangement uses TRBV4-3 and TRBJ2-5, with unresolved D. CDR3 length: 14 amino acids. V lost 1 base, J lost 1 base, and 7 bases lay in between. Per germline, CDR1 LGHNA and CDR2 YSLEER. The CDR3 region is CASSQGGSQETQYF. The DNA of the CDR3 is TGCGCCAGCAGCCAAGGCGGCAGCCAAGAGACCCAGTACTTC.

The chain combines TRBV5-5 with TRBJ2-6; D call uncertain. Trimming removed 0 bases from V and 9 bases from J, with 19 bases in between. The CDR3 is made up of 17 amino acids. In germline, CDR1 is SGHKS, CDR2 YYEKEE (reference sequence). This CDR3 is CASSLALRQNQINVLTF. The CDR3 region has the DNA TGTGCCAGCAGCTTGGCGCTTAGACAAAACCAAATCAACGTCCTGACTTTC.

This clone was found a few times. V is TRBV4-3 and J is TRBJ2-7; D ambiguous. In germline, CDR1 is LGHNA, CDR2 YSLEER. Trimming left V 0 bases short and J 3 bases short, with 12 bases between. The CDR3 runs to 15 residues. CDR3 in amino acids: CASSQDVGDHYEQYF. The CDR3 nucleotides are TGCGCCAGCAGCCAAGATGTTGGAGACCACTACGAGCAGTACTTC.

This sequence joins TRBV30 and TRBJ2-3; a possible D gene is TRBD1 (5 bases). Germline V lookup: CDR1 GTSNPN, CDR2 SVGIG (reference sequence). Trimming shortened V by 5 bases and J by 2 bases, and 8 bases separated the two germline ends. The CDR3 totals 12 residues. The CDR3 nucleotides are TGTGCCTGGGGGGCTAACACAGATACGCAGTATTTT. Translation: CAWGANTDTQYF.

The genes are TRBV28 and TRBJ1-2; 7 bases are shared with TRBD1. After removal of 5 bases from V and 7 bases from J, the junction contained 4 bases not matched to a gene. CDR1 MDHEN and CDR2 SYDVKM come from the germline V gene. The CDR3 spans 12 residues. The CDR3 nucleotides are TGTGCCAGCAGTCACGACAGGGTTGGCTACACCTTC. It encodes CASSHDRVGYTF.

This clone was recorded once. This chain connects TRBV5-4 to TRBJ2-3; a possible D gene is TRBD2 (6 bases). Per germline, CDR1 SGHNT and CDR2 YYREEE (reference sequence). The CDR3 consists of 14 residues. V shed 4 bases and J shed 1 base, with 10 bases lying between them. This CDR3 reads CASSRGMGTDTQYF. CDR3 nucleotides: TGTGCCAGCAGCCGGGGGATGGGCACAGATACGCAGTATTTT.

This rearrangement joins TRBV10-1 to TRBJ2-2, with TRBD2 matching over 12 bases. CDR3 length: 18 amino acids. The V gene's germline CDR1 is WNHNN and CDR2 SYGVQD (reference sequence). J gave up 5 bases and V 11 bases, and 18 bases lay outside the gene matches. The CDR3 region is CAGPGTSGPLKGTGELFF. The CDR3 DNA reads TGCGCCGGACCCGGGACTAGCGGGCCATTAAAGGGTACCGGGGAGCTGTTTTTT.

This chain joins TRBV27 and TRBJ1-6; no firm D call. CDR3 length: 14 residues. Germline assignment: CDR1 MNHEY and CDR2 SMNVEV (reference sequence). V was pared by 5 bases and J by 6 bases, with 11 bases between. The CDR3 protein is CASSPWGGNSPLHF. The CDR3 bases are TGTGCCAGCAGTCCTTGGGGAGGTAATTCACCCCTCCACTTT.

As for this clone: In the same sample, other DNA sequences code for this CDR3. V gene TRBV11-2 combines with J gene TRBJ2-7; unclear D gene. Per germline, CDR1 SGHAT and CDR2 FQNNGV. The germline V and J ends were trimmed by 1 base and 0 bases, with 7 bases remaining between them. The length of the CDR3 is 14 residues. CDR3 sequence (DNA): TGTGCCAGCAGCTTAGGTCACAGCTCCTACGAGCAGTACTTC. Residues: CASSLGHSSYEQYF.

The chain is built from TRBV7-9 and TRBJ2-1; tentative D call: TRBD1 (8 bases). Per the germline V gene, CDR1 is SEHNR and CDR2 is FQNEAQ (reference sequence). The germline V and J ends were trimmed by 8 bases and 3 bases, with 20 bases remaining between them. There are 16 residues in the CDR3. Written as DNA, the CDR3 is TGTGCCAGCGACAGGGGAGGACTAGAGATCTACAATGAGCAGTTCTTC. Translating gives CASDRGGLEIYNEQFF.

The J gene is TRBJ1-5, the V gene TRBV18; 8 nucleotides agree with TRBD1. Germline CDR1 and CDR2: KGHSH and LQKENI. The CDR3 consists of 16 residues. Trimming took 3 bases from V and 2 from J; bases not matched to a gene: 6. CDR3 coding DNA: TGTGCCAGCTCACCCCAGGGGGCTCGGGGCAATCAGCCCCAGCATTTT. The encoded protein is CASSPQGARGNQPQHF.

The chain uses TRBV6-5 and TRBJ2-3; 13 nucleotides agree with TRBD2. Germline loops: CDR1 MNHEY, CDR2 SVGAGI. The CDR3 is 16 amino acids. Unmatched junction bases numbered 2, after V lost 2 bases and J lost 3 bases. This CDR3 reads CASSYRLAGGTDTQYF. CDR3 DNA: TGTGCCAGCAGTTACCGACTAGCGGGGGGTACAGATACGCAGTATTTT.

The V call is TRBV10-3, the J call TRBJ1-2; D is perhaps TRBD1 (6 bases). The CDR3 totals 14 residues. Trimming stripped 0 bases from V and 6 bases from J, with 11 bases between. Germline CDR1 is ENHRY and CDR2 is SYGVKD. CDR3: CAISESQGSDGYTF. In DNA form, the CDR3 reads TGTGCCATCAGTGAGTCCCAGGGGAGCGATGGCTACACCTTC.